This T cell receptor beta chain stems from a study of blood T cell repertoires in COVID-19 (dated by TCRdb to 2020 to 2022). Regarding the study in general: The collaborator samples originated in the United States, Italy and Spain and spanned the acute and convalescent phases of COVID-19. The repertoires were released in a freely available public database intended as a resource for research on the immune response to SARS-CoV-2. The sample metadata nearly always contained a de-identified subject ID, COVID-19 status, age in years and sex. Subjects who had been exposed to COVID-19, were actively infected with it, or had recovered from it provided the deeply sampled blood TCRbeta repertoires that made up the dataset. Where HLA class I and class II types were available, the types were taken from metadata supplied by the sample provider, not from assay-based typing. The material from the prospective study consisted of cDNA or gDNA derived from T cells, B-cell-depleted T cells, or PBMCs. Samples were obtained from the ongoing ImmuneRACE study (first 160 participants) and from 1,000 to 1,500 subjects provided by 6 global collaborators.

As regards this clone: This receptor's antigen is unknown. Base qualities are not recorded, but no much larger clone differs from it by a single base.

In the prospective study, participants were about 18 to 100 years old, resided in approximately 22 geographic areas of the United States, and were enrolled through a virtual design. In the prospective study, participants were assigned to cohorts based on the clinical history participants reported in a screening survey and a study questionnaire. ImmuneRACE Cohort 3 recovered participants were defined by two consecutive negative NP/OP PCR tests, healthcare professional clearance, or symptom resolution. Each participant in the prospective study had whole blood, serum and a nasopharyngeal or oropharyngeal swab collected by mobile phlebotomists. Participants in the prospective study had the option to provide additional blood draws and questionnaires over a roughly 2-month period. Before DNA extraction, prospective study blood samples were shipped either frozen or at room temperature. TCRbeta CDR3 regions were amplified from genomic DNA using the immunoSEQ Assay, a bias-controlled multiplex PCR. Turning to the authors' computational methods: The number of nucleated cells in each sample was estimated by amplification of reference gene primers within the assay. Sequence reads were collapsed and filtered to measure the absolute abundance of every unique TCRbeta CDR3 rearrangement. For each sample, productive Simpson clonality was calculated as the square root of Simpson's diversity index across productive rearrangements. Imported from immuneACCESS, the table was reduced by TCRdb to in-frame sequences with V and J called. These copies leave out some clones; in studies compared against another copy, an unresolved V gene accounts for under half, and the cause of the remainder is not known. V and J calls and clone size are those listed in that table; D and trimming were worked out from the DNA. This sample holds about 250,000 clones; under 90% were observed only once. The top ten constitute about 14% of the sample.

The research as a whole found: The amount of clinical and demographic metadata varied by source and participant and was provided uncurated.

CDR1 and CDR2 are drawn from the germline V gene (reference sequence): SEHNR, FQNEAQ. Trimming costs V 4 bases and J 7 bases, and their ends lie 7 bases apart. The CDR3 has 11 amino acids, counting the end cysteine and phenylalanine. Kept here is only the CDR3 DNA, which spans 33 bases and is read in frame from base 1. Source material: PBMCs or T cells enriched from blood (not recorded which). The clonotype comes from a man between 18 and 29 years old who had recovered from COVID-19. This chain is built from TRBV7-9 and TRBJ2-5, with no reliable assignment of the D segment. This receptor has the CDR3 CASSSEWTQYF. The nucleotides read TGTGCCAGCAGCTCCGAGTGGACCCAGTACTTC.